This TCR beta chain was observed in a study of blood T cell repertoires in COVID-19 (dated by TCRdb to 2020 to 2021). Study-wide context: The collaborator samples originated in the United States, Italy and Spain and spanned the acute and convalescent phases of COVID-19. The prospective study material was composed of cDNA or gDNA derived from T cells, B-cell-depleted T cells, or PBMCs. The dataset comprised deeply sampled blood TCRbeta repertoires from subjects exposed to, actively infected with, or recovered from COVID-19. The repertoires were released in a freely available public database meant as a resource for research on the immune response to SARS-CoV-2. Samples were obtained from the ongoing ImmuneRACE study (first 160 participants) and from 1,200 or so subjects provided by 6 global collaborators. Nearly every sample came with metadata listing a de-identified subject ID, COVID-19 status, age in years and sex. Where available, HLA class I and class II types were obtained from metadata supplied by the sample provider rather than from assay-based typing.

Concerning this clone: The antigen it recognizes is unknown. The sample holds no much larger clone one base away, and base qualities are not on file.

Each collaborating institution followed its own protocols to collect whole blood in K2EDTA tubes. Collaborator samples were shipped for TCRbeta analysis as frozen whole blood, isolated PBMCs, or DNA extracted from either sample type. The germline V and J ends show losses of 2 bases and 6 bases respectively, and no gene match explains 21 bases of the junction. From the germline V gene, CDR1 is MGHRA and CDR2 is YSYEKL. The CDR3 runs 20 amino acids, cysteine and phenylalanine included. Just the 60-base CDR3 DNA is kept, in frame starting at base 1. The immunoSEQ Assay, a bias-controlled multiplex PCR, was used to amplify TCRbeta CDR3 regions from genomic DNA. Regarding the original processing steps: Nucleated cell counts per sample were estimated from amplification of reference gene primers within the assay. Sequence reads were collapsed and filtered to measure the absolute abundance of every unique TCRbeta CDR3 rearrangement. Productive Simpson clonality was computed per sample as the square root of Simpson's diversity index over productive rearrangements. Held by TCRdb, this immuneACCESS table contains in-frame sequences only and omits some clones. Under half of the omission traces to an unresolved V gene where checked; the cause of the rest is unknown. V, J and clone size derive from that table, while D and trimming were established from the DNA sequence. This sample comprises some 130,000 clones, roughly 90% of them detected only once. The ten most abundant clones make up less than 2.5% of the sample.

Here is what the overall study found, with its caveats: Clinical and demographic metadata were provided uncurated, with the amount varying by source and participant.

Sequencing was carried out using peripheral blood. The chain employs TRBV4-1 and TRBJ2-3; 9 bases in the junction line up with TRBD2. This receptor was taken from a man aged 65 to 85 with active COVID-19. The DNA reads as follows: TGCGCCAGCAGCCAACGCGTATATGGTAGCGGGAGTTCGTTTGCCGATACGCAGTATTTT. The resulting protein is CASSQRVYGSGSSFADTQYF.